This T cell receptor (beta chain) came from a study of T cells in Graves' hyperthyroidism and ophthalmopathy. It was RNA transcripts that yielded the amplified TCR beta CDR3 regions. A set of HTBI primers served as the primers for a first-round RT-PCR of the TCR CDR3. TCRdb redid the calling of the multiplex PCR reads with MiXCR, one entry per CDR3 protein. In the table there are roughly 700,000 distinct CDR3 sequences, 17% of which are singletons. V was pared by 1 base and J by 5 bases, with 12 bases between. The CDR3 length is 14 residues. In germline, CDR1 is SQVTM, CDR2 ANQGSEA. The study based diagnoses on clinical symptoms, serum thyroxine and TRAb, thyroid ultrasound and orbital computed tomography.

This clonotype was obtained from a middle-aged man with Graves' hyperthyroidism. The sequencing input was blood. The V and J genes are TRBV29-1 and TRBJ2-4; TRBD2 is a possible D gene (5 bases). Here the CDR3 reads CSVEVRGQQNIQYF. DNA for the CDR3: TGCAGCGTTGAAGTTCGGGGTCAGCAAAACATTCAGTACTTC.